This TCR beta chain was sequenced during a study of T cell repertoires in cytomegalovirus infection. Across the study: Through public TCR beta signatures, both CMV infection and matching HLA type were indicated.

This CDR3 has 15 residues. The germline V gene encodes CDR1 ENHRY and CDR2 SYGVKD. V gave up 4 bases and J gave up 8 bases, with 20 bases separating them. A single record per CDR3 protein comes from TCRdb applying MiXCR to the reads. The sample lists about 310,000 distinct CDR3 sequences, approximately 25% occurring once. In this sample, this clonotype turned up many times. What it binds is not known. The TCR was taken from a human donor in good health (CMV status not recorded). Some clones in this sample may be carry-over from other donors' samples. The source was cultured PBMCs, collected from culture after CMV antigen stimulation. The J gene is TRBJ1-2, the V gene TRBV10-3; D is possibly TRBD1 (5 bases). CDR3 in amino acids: CAISGLGGNRDGYTF. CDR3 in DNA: TGTGCCATCAGTGGCCTCGGGGGAAACCGGGACGGCTACACCTTC.